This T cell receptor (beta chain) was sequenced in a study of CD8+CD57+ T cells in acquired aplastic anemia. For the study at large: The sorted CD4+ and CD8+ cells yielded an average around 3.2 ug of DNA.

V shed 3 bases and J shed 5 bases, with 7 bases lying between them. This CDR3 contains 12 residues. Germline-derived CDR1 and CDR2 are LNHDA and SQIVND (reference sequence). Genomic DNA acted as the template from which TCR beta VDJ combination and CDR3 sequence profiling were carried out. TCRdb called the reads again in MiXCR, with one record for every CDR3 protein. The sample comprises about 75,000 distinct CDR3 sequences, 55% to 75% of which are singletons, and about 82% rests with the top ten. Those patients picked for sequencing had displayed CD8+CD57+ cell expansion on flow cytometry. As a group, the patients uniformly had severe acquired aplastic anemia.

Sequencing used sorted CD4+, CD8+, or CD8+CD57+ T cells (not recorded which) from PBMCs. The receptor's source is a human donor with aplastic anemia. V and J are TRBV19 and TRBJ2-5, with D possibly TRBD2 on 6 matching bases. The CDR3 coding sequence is TGTGCCAGTAGTATGGCGGGGGAGACCCAGTACTTC. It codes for CASSMAGETQYF.